The 23 T cell receptor beta chains below all came from one sample that was sequenced in a study of blood T cell dynamics during melanoma immunotherapy. Time point described: pre-treatment baseline. Using immunoSEQ multiplex PCR, the repertoire was profiled, and TCRdb retains in-frame clones only, with some absent. Of fewer than 25,000 clones detected, around 92% appear once; the ten largest clones hold approximately 1.1%. Material: blood, obtained from a patient treated with checkpoint blockade. These TCRs come from a human donor with melanoma.

The V call is TRBV7-3, the J call TRBJ2-2, with TRBD1 matching over 11 bases. The CDR3 consists of 16 residues. The germline V gene encodes CDR1 SGHTA and CDR2 FQGTGA. The trim removed 5 bases at V and 7 bases at J, leaving 9 bases unmatched. This chain's CDR3 is CASSPAGTGGVGELFF. CDR3 coding DNA: TGTGCCAGCAGCCCAGCAGGGACAGGGGGTGTCGGGGAGCTGTTTTTT.

CDR3 DNA: TGTGCCAGCAGCCATACAGGGGGCTTTTCCTACGAGCAGTACTTC. It yields the protein CASSHTGGFSYEQYF. This chain connects TRBV4-2 to TRBJ2-5, with TRBD1 matching over 9 bases. The J call is uncertain, as TRBJ2-7 better fits the DNA end. This CDR3 has 15 residues. Germline lookup yields CDR1 LGHNA and CDR2 YNFKEQ.

This chain joins TRBV7-9 and TRBJ1-4; D gene uncertain. Germline CDR1 and CDR2: SEHNR and FQNEAQ (reference sequence). This CDR3 has 15 residues. With 1 base removed from V and 3 bases from J, the gap between germline ends came to 9 bases. This CDR3 reads CASSLGGPSNEKLFF. For the CDR3, the DNA is TGTGCCAGCAGCTTAGGTGGACCCTCTAATGAAAAACTGTTTTTT.

The chain couples TRBV6-5 to TRBJ2-1; D gene uncertain. Germline V gives CDR1 MNHEY, CDR2 SVGAGI. The V end lost 2 bases, the J end lost 5 bases, and 10 bases lay between the germline ends. This CDR3 has 14 amino acids. CDR3: CASSYRQLDNEQFF. CDR3 coding DNA: TGTGCCAGCAGTTACCGTCAGCTTGACAATGAGCAGTTCTTC.

This chain connects TRBV6-1 to TRBJ2-3; 11 nucleotides match TRBD2. The CDR3 is made up of 16 amino acids. With 4 bases clipped from V and 2 bases from J, the junction kept 5 bases outside the gene matches. In germline, CDR1 is MNHNS, CDR2 SASEGT. CDR3 in DNA: TGTGCCAGCAGTGGGCGACTAGCGGGGATCACAGATACGCAGTATTTT. Translation: CASSGRLAGITDTQYF.

The V call is TRBV7-9, the J call TRBJ1-1; 7 positions match TRBD1. Germline V gene lookup returns CDR1 SEHNR and CDR2 FQNEAQ (reference sequence). The trim removed 5 bases at V and 0 bases at J, leaving 6 bases unmatched. CDR3 length: 15 amino acids. The CDR3 DNA reads TGTGCCAGCAGCAAACCGACAGGGTTGAACACTGAAGCTTTCTTT. Protein sequence: CASSKPTGLNTEAFF.

The chain joins TRBV28 to TRBJ2-7; 7 bases line up with TRBD1. The CDR3 length is 14 residues. Germline lookup yields CDR1 MDHEN and CDR2 SYDVKM. Trimming took 2 bases from V and 4 from J; bases not matched to a gene: 5. The CDR3: CASSLRQGKYEQYF. The CDR3 DNA follows: TGTGCCAGCAGTTTAAGACAGGGAAAGTACGAGCAGTACTTC.

This chain links TRBV25-1 with TRBJ2-2; D is possibly TRBD1 (5 bases). The CDR3 is made up of 13 amino acids. Trimming cost V 4 bases and J 7 bases, with 10 bases left between them. In germline, CDR1 is MGHDK, CDR2 SYGVNS. The CDR3 DNA sequence: TGTGCCAGCAGTGCCCAGGGAAGCGGGGAGCTGTTTTTT. Translated: CASSAQGSGELFF.

This clone was counted a few times. The rearrangement joins TRBV9 to TRBJ1-3; TRBD1 might be the D (5 bases). Germline V gene lookup returns CDR1 SGDLS and CDR2 YYNGEE. The CDR3 covers 15 residues. Deletions cut 3 bases from V and 0 bases from J, with 10 bases between. The CDR3 DNA reads TGTGCCAGCAGCGCGAGCGGGGCCTCTGGAAACACCATATATTTT. This translates into CASSASGASGNTIYF.

The CDR3 nucleotides are TGTGCCAGCAGCGTAGGGACTAGCGGCACAGATACGCAGTATTTT. Encoded protein: CASSVGTSGTDTQYF. The rearrangement joins TRBV9 to TRBJ2-3; 9 bases fit TRBD2. Trimming took 0 bases from V and 1 from J; bases not matched to a gene: 0. From germline, CDR1 is SGDLS and CDR2 YYNGEE. The CDR3 extends over 15 amino acids.

The chain joins TRBV5-3 to TRBJ2-3, with TRBD2 matching 12 bases. TRBV5-3 is filed as an ORF, its function uncertain. The CDR3 consists of 19 residues. The V gene end was trimmed by 2 bases and the J gene end by 3 bases; junction bases not matched to a gene: 13. CDR3 in amino acids: CARSFEPGLAGSGTDTQYF. CDR3 DNA sequence: TGTGCCAGAAGCTTCGAACCGGGACTAGCGGGCTCGGGGACAGATACGCAGTATTTT.

CDR3 sequence (DNA): TGTGCCAGCAGCCCCCGGGCAGGGCAGTGGATCGGGGAGCTGTTTTTT. It translates to CASSPRAGQWIGELFF. The chain employs TRBV11-2 and TRBJ2-2; possibly TRBD1 for D (5 bases). Germline CDR1 reads SGHAT; CDR2 reads FQNNGV. Between the trimmed V and J ends, which lost 5 bases and 7 bases, there was a span of 20 bases. The CDR3 consists of 16 residues.

This clone was detected once. The V and J genes are TRBV2 and TRBJ2-1; a weak D match, TRBD1 (5 bases). Trimming pared 9 bases from V and 8 bases from J, leaving 11 bases between. CDR1 is SNHLY, CDR2 FYNNEI, per germline. CDR3 length equals 11 residues. The CDR3 loop reads CASGQGYEQFF. The CDR3 DNA reads TGTGCCAGTGGGCAGGGTTATGAGCAGTTCTTC. Using reference TRBV2 and TRBJ2-1 for the parts outside the CDR3, the full variable domain is EPEVTQTPSHQVTQMGQEVILRCVPISNHLYFYWYRQILGQKVEFLVSFYNNEISEKSEIFDDQFSVERPDGSNFTLKIRSTKLEDSAMYFCASGQGYEQFFGPGTRLTVL.

J is TRBJ1-3 and V is TRBV19, with D unresolved. V lost 3 bases, J lost 0 bases, and 9 bases lay in between. CDR3 size: 15 residues. Germline V CDR1 and CDR2: LNHDA, SQIVND (reference sequence). CDR3 nucleotide sequence: TGTGCCAGTAGTATCTTCATTCGCTCTGGAAACACCATATATTTT. It specifies CASSIFIRSGNTIYF. The entire variable domain, with the rest obtained from reference TRBV19 and TRBJ1-3, is as follows: DGGITQSPKYLFRKEGQNVTLSCEQNLNHDAMYWYRQDPGQGLRLIYYSQIVNDFQKGDIAEGYSVSREKKESFPLTVTSAQKNPTAFYLCASSIFIRSGNTIYFGEGSWLTVV.

The chain is built from TRBV27 and TRBJ1-4; maybe TRBD1 (6 bases). CDR1 is MNHEY, CDR2 SMNVEV, per germline (reference sequence). V lost 4 bases to trimming and J lost 2 bases, with 17 bases between them. This CDR3 contains 17 residues. The CDR3 DNA sequence: TGTGCCAGCAGTTCCTACAGGGAGAAGTGGACTAATGAAAAACTGTTTTTT. Translation gives CASSSYREKWTNEKLFF.

V gene TRBV5-1 combines with J gene TRBJ2-3; D is perhaps TRBD2 (6 bases). Trimming cost V 0 bases and J 2 bases, with 10 bases left between them. The CDR3 covers 15 residues. Germline values: CDR1 SGHRS, CDR2 YFSETQ. CDR3 residues: CASSLAGVYTDTQYF. For the CDR3, the DNA is TGCGCCAGCAGCTTGGCGGGAGTATACACAGATACGCAGTATTTT.

This rearrangement joins TRBV6-6 to TRBJ2-4, with TRBD1 as a possible D gene (6 bases). Trimming took off 6 bases at V and 3 bases at J, with 18 bases between the two ends. The CDR3 spans 16 residues. Per germline, CDR1 MNHNY and CDR2 SVGAGI (reference sequence). CDR3 loop: CASRTGQTLGKNIQYF. For the CDR3, the DNA is TGTGCCAGCAGAACTGGACAGACCCTAGGCAAAAACATTCAGTACTTC.

The chain recombines TRBV6-6 with TRBJ1-3; D is possibly TRBD1 (6 bases). Germline lookup yields CDR1 MNHNY and CDR2 SVGAGI (reference sequence). The CDR3 is 16 amino acids. With 2 bases removed from V and 0 bases from J, the gap between germline ends came to 11 bases. CDR3 sequence reads: CASSYGQRHSGNTIYF. CDR3 DNA sequence: TGTGCCAGCAGTTACGGACAGCGACACTCTGGAAACACCATATATTTT.

This clone was recorded a few times. V and J are TRBV4-2 and TRBJ1-6; D call uncertain. Germline values: CDR1 LGHNA, CDR2 YNFKEQ. CDR3 size: 14 residues. V dropped 0 bases and J dropped 10 bases, with 10 bases sitting between them. CDR3 region: CASSQDFGNSPLHF. CDR3 sequence (DNA): TGTGCCAGCAGCCAAGATTTCGGGAACTCACCCCTCCACTTT.

This sequence joins TRBV5-8 and TRBJ2-1, with 9 bases fitting TRBD1. V lost 4 bases, J lost 5 bases, and 7 bases stayed unmatched. The CDR3 is made up of 15 amino acids. Germline V lookup: CDR1 SGHTS, CDR2 YDEGEE. In DNA, the CDR3 is TGTGCCAGCAGCCCCCTCGGGACAGGGAACAATGAGCAGTTCTTC. Amino acids: CASSPLGTGNNEQFF.

This sequence joins TRBV19 and TRBJ1-5; 8 bases map to TRBD1. The V segment lost 5 bases and the J segment 4 bases; nucleotides outside the gene matches: 10. The CDR3 consists of 16 residues. Germline V gives CDR1 LNHDA, CDR2 SQIVND (reference sequence). CDR3 amino acids: CASSPRDRRGNQPQHF. In nucleotides, the CDR3 is TGTGCCAGTAGTCCCCGGGACAGGAGAGGTAATCAGCCCCAGCATTTT.

The chain has TRBV15 and TRBJ2-5, with TRBD2 matching over 8 bases. CDR1 is LNHNV and CDR2 is YYDKDF in the germline V gene (reference sequence). CDR3 length: 14 residues. V trimming: 3 bases; J trimming: 4 bases; junction bases outside the gene matches: 4. CDR3 in amino acids: CATSRSGGRETQYF. CDR3 bases: TGTGCCACCAGCAGGAGCGGGGGTCGAGAGACCCAGTACTTC.

The chain couples TRBV7-2 to TRBJ1-1; D is undetermined. The ends were cut back, 2 bases at V and 1 base at J, with 11 bases in the middle. Germline V gene sequence: CDR1 SGHTA, CDR2 FQGNSA. The CDR3 has 15 residues. The CDR3, as DNA: TGTGCCAGCAGCTTAAACACAGCGGGGAACACTGAAGCTTTCTTT. It encodes CASSLNTAGNTEAFF.